This TCR beta chain was profiled in a study of OX40 agonist ivuxolimab in advanced cancers. Worth noting for this clone: Additional DNA sequences in this sample encode the identical CDR3.

CDR3 size: 11 residues. Trimming cost V 5 bases and J 4 bases, with 6 bases left between them. CDR1 and CDR2 from the germline V gene are LNHDA and SQIVND (reference sequence). TCRdb's table, derived via immunoSEQ multiplex PCR, lists solely in-frame clones and lacks some. The sample contains around 27,000 clones, 90% of which appear only once. This sequence was found in an adult with an advanced solid tumor such as melanoma, head and neck, liver or kidney cancer. The gene calls are TRBV19 and TRBJ2-7; D not resolved. Sequencing was performed on CD4+ or CD8+ T cells sorted from blood, taken in a trial of the OX40 agonist ivuxolimab. Here the CDR3 DNA reads TGTGCCAGTAGTCTGGGTTACGAGCAGTACTTC. Residues: CASSLGYEQYF.